A single sample gave rise to the 4 T cell receptor beta chains below, sequenced in a study of blood T cell repertoires in COVID-19. Some clones are missing from TCRdb's copy, which holds only in-frame ones; the method was immunoSEQ multiplex PCR. The sample holds approximately 200,000 clones; around 83% are singletons and the top ten take around 3%. The sequencing sample was made of peripheral blood. These receptors came from a man between 50 and 59 years old who had recovered from COVID-19.

The chain uses TRBV27 and TRBJ1-1, with unresolved D. Germline V CDR1 and CDR2: MNHEY, SMNVEV (reference sequence). The CDR3 loop spans 14 amino acids. The V gene lost 4 bases and the J gene lost 1 base, with 10 bases spanning the gap. DNA for the CDR3: TGTGCCAGCAGTTCGGGTTTTGGGAACACTGAAGCTTTCTTT. This translates into CASSSGFGNTEAFF.

The chain employs TRBV6-5 and TRBJ1-1, with D maybe TRBD1 (5 bases). CDR3 length: 14 residues. V was shortened by 3 bases and J by 4 bases, with 12 bases between the two germline ends. In germline, CDR1 is MNHEY, CDR2 SVGAGI. CDR3 sequence (DNA): TGTGCCAGCAGTTATGGGGGGAGCCTCACTGAAGCTTTCTTT. Amino acids: CASSYGGSLTEAFF.

The J gene is TRBJ1-1, the V gene TRBV28; 7 nucleotides agree with TRBD1. V lost 8 bases to trimming and J lost 3 bases; unmatched junction nucleotides: 12. The CDR3 spans 15 residues. The germline V gene has CDR1 MDHEN and CDR2 SYDVKM. The CDR3 sequence: CASQSSGTADTEAFF. The DNA of the CDR3 is TGTGCCAGCCAATCATCCGGGACAGCGGACACTGAAGCTTTCTTT.

The chain has TRBV11-2 and TRBJ1-5; D gene ambiguous. The CDR3 consists of 13 residues. The V end lost 0 bases, the J end lost 11 bases, and 11 bases lay between the germline ends. In germline, CDR1 is SGHAT, CDR2 FQNNGV. CDR3 amino acids: CASSLDRSPAQHF. The CDR3 nucleotides are TGTGCCAGCAGCTTAGATCGAAGTCCAGCCCAGCATTTT.